This TCR beta chain was sequenced for a study of early T cells in non-severe SARS-CoV-2 infection (dated by TCRdb to about 2021). Study-wide context: TCR sequencing used bulk RNA from unsorted whole blood, so alpha and beta chains could not be paired.

Libraries were made using 5' RACE. Sequenced on a NextSeq 500. The TCR library protocol attached unique molecular identifiers to individual cDNA molecules to correct for sequencing error and PCR bias. Sequencing covered both TCR alpha and beta chains, and within each sample the abundances of alpha and beta sequences were tightly co-correlated. The study's own analysis went as follows. Decombinator V4 was used to annotate the V gene, J gene and CDR3 of the TCR sequences. Expanded TCRs were defined as changing significantly between any two time points under a Poisson model with p below 0.0001. TCR abundances were normalised to the total number of TCRs sequenced per sample and expressed as counts per million. TRAV1-2 paired with TRAJ12, TRAJ20 or TRAJ33 defined MAIT TCRs, while TRAV10 paired with TRAJ18 defined iNKT TCRs. VDJdb, accessed on 1 November 2021, was searched for TCRs annotated for CMV, EBV and SARS-CoV-2, and TCRs annotated for more than one antigen were excluded. TCRdb trimmed the raw reads at Q25, called clones with MiXCR and kept productive beta chains. CDR3 protein sequences are deduplicated, and each keeps its most common genes and DNA. None of the V and J calls come from the authors' own analysis; TCRdb made them. Across this sample there are roughly 24,000 distinct CDR3 sequences, with approximately 4.5% seen only once. The ten biggest clones cover 7.8% of the sample.

This clonotype came up many times. Its antigen has not been determined. The record has no base qualities; no much larger clone is one base away. On the study overall, not on this receptor specifically: VDJdb matching was skewed toward anti-spike CD8 responses and likely underestimated virus-specific expansions by missing private and CD4 specificities.

This was a case-control study nested in a cohort of healthcare workers in London, UK, who had nasopharyngeal swab PCR tests and blood samples taken every week. Healthcare workers were enrolled in the week of the UK lockdown, from 23 to 31 March 2020, and were followed every week for up to roughly 15 weeks. The CDR3 has 14 amino acids, counting the end cysteine and phenylalanine. Only the CDR3 part of the read is kept: 42 bases, read in frame from the first base. The junction carries 15 bases between V and J, which are trimmed by 6 bases and 3 bases respectively. Sample: whole blood. Here the chain combines TRBV12-3 or TRBV12-4 and TRBJ2-7; the D gene identity is not certain. The TCR sequence derives from an adult who was a healthcare worker with PCR-confirmed SARS-CoV-2 infection or an uninfected control (not recorded which). The CDR3 reads as follows: CASRYRLRDYEQYF. The nucleotide sequence is TGTGCCAGCAGGTACCGGCTCCGTGACTACGAGCAGTACTTC.